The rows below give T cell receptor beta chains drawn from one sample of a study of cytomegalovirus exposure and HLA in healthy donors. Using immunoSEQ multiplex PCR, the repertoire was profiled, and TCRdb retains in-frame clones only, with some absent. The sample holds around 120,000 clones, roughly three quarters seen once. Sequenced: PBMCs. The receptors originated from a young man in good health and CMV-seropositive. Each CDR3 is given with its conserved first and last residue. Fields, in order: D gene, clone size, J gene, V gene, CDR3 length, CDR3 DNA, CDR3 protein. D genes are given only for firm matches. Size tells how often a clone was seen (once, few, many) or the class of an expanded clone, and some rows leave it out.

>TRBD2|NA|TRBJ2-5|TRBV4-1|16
TGCGCCAGCAGCCAAGATTCCCTAGCGGGGTTCGGGACCCAGTACTTC
CASSQDSLAGFGTQYF
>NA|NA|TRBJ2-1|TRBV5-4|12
TGTGCCAGCAGCTCCAGGGTCAATGAGCAGTTCTTC
CASSSRVNEQFF
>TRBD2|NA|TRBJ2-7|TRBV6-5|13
TGTGCCAGCACCCCGGGGGGGCGGGACGAGCAGTACTTC
CASTPGGRDEQYF
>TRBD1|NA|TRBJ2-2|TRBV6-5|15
TGTGCCAGCAGTAGGCGACAGGGGGCGCCCGGGGAGCTGTTTTTT
CASSRRQGAPGELFF
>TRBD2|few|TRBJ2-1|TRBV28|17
TGTGCCAGCCGCCTATTTAGCGGGAGGAGGGGATACAATGAGCAGTTCTTC
CASRLFSGRRGYNEQFF
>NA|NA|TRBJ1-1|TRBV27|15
TGTGCCAGCAGCTCATGGGCGGGGGCGAACACTGAAGCTTTCTTT
CASSSWAGANTEAFF
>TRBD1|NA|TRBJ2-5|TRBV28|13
TGTGCCACACAGGGGACCGTTGGAGAGACCCAGTACTTC
CATQGTVGETQYF
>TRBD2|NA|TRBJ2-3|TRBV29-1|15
TGCAGCGTTGTACTAGCGGGACTCCGCACAGATACGCAGTATTTT
CSVVLAGLRTDTQYF
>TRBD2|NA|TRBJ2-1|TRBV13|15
TGTGCCAGCACCCGCGGGAGGGGGAGAAACAATGAGCAGTTCTTC
CASTRGRGRNNEQFF
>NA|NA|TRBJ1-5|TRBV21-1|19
TGTGCCAGCGGTTACAAGAGGGTATACAGGGGGCATAGAAATCAGCCCCAGCATTTT
CASGYKRVYRGHRNQPQHF
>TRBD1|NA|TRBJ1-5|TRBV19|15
TGTGCCAGTAGTCGAGCAGGGGGCTTCAATCAGCCCCAACATTTT
CASSRAGGFNQPQHF
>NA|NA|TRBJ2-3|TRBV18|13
TGTGCCAGCTCAACGGGAGTTACAGATACGCAGTATTTT
CASSTGVTDTQYF
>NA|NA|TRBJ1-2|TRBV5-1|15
TGCGCCAGCAGCTCGTACCAGGGCTGGAACTATGGCTACACCTTC
CASSSYQGWNYGYTF
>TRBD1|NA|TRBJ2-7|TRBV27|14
TGTGCCAGCAGTCCCGCGACAGGGTCCTACGAGCAGTACTTC
CASSPATGSYEQYF
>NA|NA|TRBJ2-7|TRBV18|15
TGTGCCAGCTCACCACCAAGGGAGCCATCCTACGAGCAGTACTTC
CASSPPREPSYEQYF
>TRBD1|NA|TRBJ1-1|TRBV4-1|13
TGCGCCAGCAGCCAAGGGAGGGGGCGCGAAGCTTTCTTT
CASSQGRGREAFF
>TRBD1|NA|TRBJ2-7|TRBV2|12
TGTGCCAGCAGTGCACAGGGGATCGGGCAGTACTTC
CASSAQGIGQYF
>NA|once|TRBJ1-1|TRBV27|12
TGTGCCACCTCCGGGGGGGGCGAGGTAGCTTTCTTT
CATSGGGEVAFF
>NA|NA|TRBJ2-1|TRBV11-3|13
TGTGCCAGCGAGGTTAGCTCCTACAATGAGCAGTTCTTC
CASEVSSYNEQFF
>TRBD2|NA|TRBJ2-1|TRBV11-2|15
TGTGCCAGCAGCTTAGTAACCCTAGCGGGCAATGAGCAGTTCTTC
CASSLVTLAGNEQFF
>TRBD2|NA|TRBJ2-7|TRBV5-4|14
TGTGCCAGCAGCTTCCAGCGGGGGCCCTACGAGCAGTACTTC
CASSFQRGPYEQYF
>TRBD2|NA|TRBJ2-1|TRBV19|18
TGTGCCAGTAGCGAGGGACTAGCGGGATGGGGAACCTACAATGAGCAGTTCTTC
CASSEGLAGWGTYNEQFF
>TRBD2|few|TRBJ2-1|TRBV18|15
TGTGCCAGCTCACCAGGACTAGCGGGATTAAGTGAGCAGTTCTTC
CASSPGLAGLSEQFF
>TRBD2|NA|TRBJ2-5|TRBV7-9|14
TGTGCCAGCAGCCCCCTGGGGGGGGAGGAGACCCAGTACTTC
CASSPLGGEETQYF
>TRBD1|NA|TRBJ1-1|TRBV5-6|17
TGTGCCAGCAGCTCGGCTCACAGGGGGCGCATGAACACTGAAGCTTTCTTT
CASSSAHRGRMNTEAFF
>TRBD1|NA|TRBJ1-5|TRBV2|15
TGTGCCAGCAGAGTGGACAGGGCTAGCAATCAGCCCCAGCATTTT
CASRVDRASNQPQHF
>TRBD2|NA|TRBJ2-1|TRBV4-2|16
TGTGCCAGCAGCCAAGGGCCTAGCGGGAACTACAATGAGCAGTTCTTC
CASSQGPSGNYNEQFF
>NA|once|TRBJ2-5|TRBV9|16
TGTGCCAGCAGCCCACGGACTCGGGGGTCGATGGAGACCCAGTACTTC
CASSPRTRGSMETQYF
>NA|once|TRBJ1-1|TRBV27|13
TGTGCCAGCAGTTTTGAGTTGAGCACTGAAGCTTTCTTT
CASSFELSTEAFF
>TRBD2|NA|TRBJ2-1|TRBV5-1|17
TGCGCCAGCAGCTCGGGGACTAGCGGAAGCTCCTACAATGAGCAGTTCTTC
CASSSGTSGSSYNEQFF
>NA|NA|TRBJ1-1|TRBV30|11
TGTGCCTGGAGTGTCAACAGAAAAGCTTTCTTT
CAWSVNRKAFF
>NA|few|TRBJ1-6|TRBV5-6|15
TGTGCCAGCAGCTTTATGTCCCTAGCTAATTCACCCCTCCACTTT
CASSFMSLANSPLHF
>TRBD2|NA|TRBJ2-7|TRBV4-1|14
TGCGCCAGCAGCCAACCCGGGACTAGCTCGCAGCAGTACTTC
CASSQPGTSSQQYF
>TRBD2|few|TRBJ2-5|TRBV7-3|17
TGTGCCAGCAGCCCTGGACTAGCGGGGGGAACTCAAGAGACCCAGTACTTC
CASSPGLAGGTQETQYF
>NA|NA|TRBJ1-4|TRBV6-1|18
TGTGCCAGCAGTGCATACGGGCCCGGGACTGCCATTCCTGAAAAACTGTTTTTT
CASSAYGPGTAIPEKLFF
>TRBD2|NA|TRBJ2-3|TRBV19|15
TGTGCCAGTAGTATATCCCCTAGCGGGGGGTCTCTCCAGTATTTT
CASSISPSGGSLQYF